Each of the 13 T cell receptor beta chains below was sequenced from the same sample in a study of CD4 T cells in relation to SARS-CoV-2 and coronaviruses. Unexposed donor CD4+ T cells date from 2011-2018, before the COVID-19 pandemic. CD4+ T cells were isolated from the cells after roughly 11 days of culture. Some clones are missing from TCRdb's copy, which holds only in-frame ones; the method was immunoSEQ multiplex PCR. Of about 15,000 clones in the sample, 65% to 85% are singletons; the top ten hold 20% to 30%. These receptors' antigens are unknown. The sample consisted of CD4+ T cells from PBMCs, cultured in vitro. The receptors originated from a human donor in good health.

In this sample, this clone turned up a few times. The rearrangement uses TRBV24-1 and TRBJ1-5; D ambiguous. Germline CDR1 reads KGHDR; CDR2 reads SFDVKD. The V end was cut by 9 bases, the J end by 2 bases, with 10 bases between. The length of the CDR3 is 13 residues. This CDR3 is CATQNGGNQPQHF. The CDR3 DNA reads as TGTGCCACCCAAAATGGGGGCAATCAGCCCCAGCATTTT.

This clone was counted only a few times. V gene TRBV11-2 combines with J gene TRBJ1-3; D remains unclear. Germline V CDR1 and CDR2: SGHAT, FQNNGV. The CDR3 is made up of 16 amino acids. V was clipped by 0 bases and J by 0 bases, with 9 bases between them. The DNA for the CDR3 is TGTGCCAGCAGCTTAGATAATCTCCTCTCTGGAAACACCATATATTTT. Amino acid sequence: CASSLDNLLSGNTIYF.

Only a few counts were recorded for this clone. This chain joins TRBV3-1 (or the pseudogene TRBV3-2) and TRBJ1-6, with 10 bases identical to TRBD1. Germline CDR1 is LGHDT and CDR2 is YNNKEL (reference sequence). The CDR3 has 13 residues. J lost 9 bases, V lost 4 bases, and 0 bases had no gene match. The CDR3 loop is CASSRDRGSPLHF. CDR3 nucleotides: TGTGCCAGCAGCCGGGACAGGGGTTCACCCCTCCACTTT.

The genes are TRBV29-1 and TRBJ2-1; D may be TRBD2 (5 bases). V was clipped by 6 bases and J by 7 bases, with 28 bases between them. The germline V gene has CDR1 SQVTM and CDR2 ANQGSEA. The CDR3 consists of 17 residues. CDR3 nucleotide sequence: TGCAGCGTAGTAAAACTGAGGGCGTTCTTCAATGTAAATGAGCAGTTCTTC. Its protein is CSVVKLRAFFNVNEQFF.

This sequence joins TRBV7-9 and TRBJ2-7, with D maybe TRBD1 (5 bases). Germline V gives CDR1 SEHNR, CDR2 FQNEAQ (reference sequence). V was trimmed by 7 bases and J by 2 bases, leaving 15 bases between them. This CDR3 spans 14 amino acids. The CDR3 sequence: CASTLDTTTYEQYF. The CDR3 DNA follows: TGTGCCAGCACCCTGGACACGACGACCTACGAGCAGTACTTC. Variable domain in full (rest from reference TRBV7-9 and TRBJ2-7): DTGVSQNPRHKITKRGQNVTFRCDPISEHNRLYWYRQTLGQGPEFLTYFQNEAQLEKSRLLSDRFSAERPKGSFSTLEIQRTEQGDSAMYLCASTLDTTTYEQYFGPGTRLTVT.

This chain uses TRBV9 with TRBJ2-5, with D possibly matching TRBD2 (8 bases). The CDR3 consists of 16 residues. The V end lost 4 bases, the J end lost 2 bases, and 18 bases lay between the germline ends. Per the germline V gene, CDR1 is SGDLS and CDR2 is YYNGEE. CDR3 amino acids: CASSPGGQGDQETQYF. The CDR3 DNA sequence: TGTGCCAGCAGCCCGGGGGGGCAGGGGGATCAAGAGACCCAGTACTTC.

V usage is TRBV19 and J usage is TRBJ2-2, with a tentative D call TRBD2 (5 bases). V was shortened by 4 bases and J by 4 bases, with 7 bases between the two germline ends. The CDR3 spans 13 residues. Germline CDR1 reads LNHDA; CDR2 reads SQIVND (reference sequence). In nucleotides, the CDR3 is TGTGCCAGTAGTACTGAGGGCACCGGGGAGCTGTTTTTT. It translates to CASSTEGTGELFF.

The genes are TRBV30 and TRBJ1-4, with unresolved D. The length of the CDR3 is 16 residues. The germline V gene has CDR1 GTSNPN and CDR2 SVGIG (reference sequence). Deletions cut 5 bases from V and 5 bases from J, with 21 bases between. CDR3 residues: CAWVPPTAHTNEKLFF. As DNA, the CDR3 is TGTGCCTGGGTTCCCCCCACGGCACACACCAATGAAAAACTGTTTTTT.

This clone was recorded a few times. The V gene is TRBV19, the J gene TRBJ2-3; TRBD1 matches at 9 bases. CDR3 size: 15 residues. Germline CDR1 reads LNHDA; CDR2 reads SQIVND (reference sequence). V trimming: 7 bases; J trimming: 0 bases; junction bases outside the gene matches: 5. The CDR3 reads CASTDRGSSTDTQYF. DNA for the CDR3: TGTGCCAGTACTGACAGGGGGAGTAGCACAGATACGCAGTATTTT.

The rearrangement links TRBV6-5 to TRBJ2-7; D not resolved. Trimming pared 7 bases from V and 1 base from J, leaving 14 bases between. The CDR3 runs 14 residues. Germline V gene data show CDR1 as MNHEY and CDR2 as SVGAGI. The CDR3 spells CASTVAPRSYEQYF. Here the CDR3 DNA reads TGTGCCAGCACAGTCGCTCCCAGGTCCTACGAGCAGTACTTC.

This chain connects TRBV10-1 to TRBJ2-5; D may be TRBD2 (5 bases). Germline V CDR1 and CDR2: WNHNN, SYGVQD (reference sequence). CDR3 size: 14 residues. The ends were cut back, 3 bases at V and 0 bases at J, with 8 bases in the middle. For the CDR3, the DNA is TGCGCCAGCAGTGACCAGGACTACCAAGAGACCCAGTACTTC. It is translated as CASSDQDYQETQYF.

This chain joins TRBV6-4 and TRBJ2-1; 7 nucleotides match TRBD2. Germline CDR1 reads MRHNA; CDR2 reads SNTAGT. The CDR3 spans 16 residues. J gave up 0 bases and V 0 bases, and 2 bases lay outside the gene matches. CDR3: CASSDSGGGSYNEQFF. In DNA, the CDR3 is TGTGCCAGCAGTGACTCTGGCGGGGGCTCCTACAATGAGCAGTTCTTC.

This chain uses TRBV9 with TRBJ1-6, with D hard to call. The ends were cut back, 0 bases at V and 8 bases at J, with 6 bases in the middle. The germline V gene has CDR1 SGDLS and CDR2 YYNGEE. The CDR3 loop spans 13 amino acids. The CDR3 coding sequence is TGTGCCAGCAGCGTAGAACTGGATTCACCCCTCCACTTT. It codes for CASSVELDSPLHF.